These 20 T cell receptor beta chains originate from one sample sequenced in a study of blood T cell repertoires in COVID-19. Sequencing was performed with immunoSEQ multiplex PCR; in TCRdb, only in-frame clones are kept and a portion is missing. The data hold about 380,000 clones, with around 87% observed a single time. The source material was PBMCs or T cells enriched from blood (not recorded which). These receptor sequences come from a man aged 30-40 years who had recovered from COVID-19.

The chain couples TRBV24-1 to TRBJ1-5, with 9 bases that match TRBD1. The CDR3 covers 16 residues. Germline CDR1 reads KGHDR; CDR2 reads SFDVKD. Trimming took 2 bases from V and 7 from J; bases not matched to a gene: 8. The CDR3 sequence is CATSDSRTGVGQPQHF. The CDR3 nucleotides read TGTGCCACCAGTGATTCCAGGACAGGGGTAGGACAGCCCCAGCATTTT.

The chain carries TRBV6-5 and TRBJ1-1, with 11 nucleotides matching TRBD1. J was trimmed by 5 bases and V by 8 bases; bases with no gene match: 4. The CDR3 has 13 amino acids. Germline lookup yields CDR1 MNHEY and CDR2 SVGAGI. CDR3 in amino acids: CASGQGALTEAFF. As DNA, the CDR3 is TGTGCCAGCGGACAGGGGGCCTTGACTGAAGCTTTCTTT.

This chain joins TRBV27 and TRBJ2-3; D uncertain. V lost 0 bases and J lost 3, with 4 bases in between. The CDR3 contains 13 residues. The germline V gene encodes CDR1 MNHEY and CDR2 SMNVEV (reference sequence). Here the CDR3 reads CASSLSRTDTQYF. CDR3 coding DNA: TGTGCCAGCAGTTTATCGAGGACAGATACGCAGTATTTT.

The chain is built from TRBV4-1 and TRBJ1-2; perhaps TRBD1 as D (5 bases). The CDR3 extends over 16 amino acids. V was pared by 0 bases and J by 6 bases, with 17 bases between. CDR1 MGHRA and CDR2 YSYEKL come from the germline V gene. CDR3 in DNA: TGCGCCAGCAGCCAAGAAGTAAGAGGGGAGGGGCATGGCTACACCTTC. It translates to CASSQEVRGEGHGYTF.

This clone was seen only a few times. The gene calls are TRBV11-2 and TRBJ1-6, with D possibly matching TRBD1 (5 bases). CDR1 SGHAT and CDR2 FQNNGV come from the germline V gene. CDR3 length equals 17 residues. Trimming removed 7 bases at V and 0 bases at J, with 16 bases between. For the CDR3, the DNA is TGTGCCAGCATCCATAGGGGTCCAAGCTCCTATAATTCACCCCTCCACTTT. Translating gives CASIHRGPSSYNSPLHF.

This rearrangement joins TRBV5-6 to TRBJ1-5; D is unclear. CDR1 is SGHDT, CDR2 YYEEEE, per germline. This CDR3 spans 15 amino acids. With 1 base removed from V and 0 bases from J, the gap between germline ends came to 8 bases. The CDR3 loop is CASSLRGNSNQPQHF. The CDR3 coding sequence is TGTGCCAGCAGCTTGCGCGGAAATAGCAATCAGCCCCAGCATTTT.

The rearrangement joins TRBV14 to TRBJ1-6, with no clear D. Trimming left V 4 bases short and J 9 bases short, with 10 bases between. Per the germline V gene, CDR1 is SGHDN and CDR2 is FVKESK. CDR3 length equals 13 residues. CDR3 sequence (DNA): TGTGCCAGCAGCCTACGTGGGCGTTCACCCCTCCACTTT. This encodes CASSLRGRSPLHF.

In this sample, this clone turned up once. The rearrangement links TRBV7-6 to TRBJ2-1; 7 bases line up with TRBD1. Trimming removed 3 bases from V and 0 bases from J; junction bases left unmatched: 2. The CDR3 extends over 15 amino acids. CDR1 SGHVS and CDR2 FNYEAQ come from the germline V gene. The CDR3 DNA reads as TGTGCCAGCAGCTTCGGGGACAGCTCCTACAATGAGCAGTTCTTC. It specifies CASSFGDSSYNEQFF.

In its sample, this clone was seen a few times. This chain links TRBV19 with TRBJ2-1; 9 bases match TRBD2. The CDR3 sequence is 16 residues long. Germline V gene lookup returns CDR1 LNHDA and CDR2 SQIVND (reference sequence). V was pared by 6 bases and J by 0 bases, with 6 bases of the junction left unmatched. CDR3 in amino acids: CASRASGTSSYNEQFF. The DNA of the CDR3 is TGTGCCAGTAGGGCTAGCGGGACCAGCTCCTACAATGAGCAGTTCTTC.

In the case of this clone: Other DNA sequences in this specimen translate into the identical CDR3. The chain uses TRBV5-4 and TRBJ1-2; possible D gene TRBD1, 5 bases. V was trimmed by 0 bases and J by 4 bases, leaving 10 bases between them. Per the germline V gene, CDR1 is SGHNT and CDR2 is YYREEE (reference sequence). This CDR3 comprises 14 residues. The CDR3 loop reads CASSLEGATYGYTF. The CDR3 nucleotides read TGTGCCAGCAGCTTGGAAGGGGCGACCTATGGCTACACCTTC.

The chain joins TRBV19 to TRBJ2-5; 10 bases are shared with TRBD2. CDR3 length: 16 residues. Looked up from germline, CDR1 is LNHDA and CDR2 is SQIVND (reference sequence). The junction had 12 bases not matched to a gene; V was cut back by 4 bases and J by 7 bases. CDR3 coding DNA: TGTGCCAGTAGTACCGTAGCGGGGGGTCCCGGTGGGACCCAGTACTTC. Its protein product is CASSTVAGGPGGTQYF.

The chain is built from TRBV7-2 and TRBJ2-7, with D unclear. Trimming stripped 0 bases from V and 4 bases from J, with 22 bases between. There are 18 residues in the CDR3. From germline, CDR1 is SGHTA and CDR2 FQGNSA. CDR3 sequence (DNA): TGTGCCAGCAGCTTAGCCACAGCCCCAGGCCGGCCTCGATACGAGCAGTACTTC. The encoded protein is CASSLATAPGRPRYEQYF. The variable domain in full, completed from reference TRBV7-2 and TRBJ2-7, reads GAGVSQSPSNKVTEKGKDVELRCDPISGHTALYWYRQSLGQGLEFLIYFQGNSAPDKSGLPSDRFSAERTGGSVSTLTIQRTQQEDSAVYLCASSLATAPGRPRYEQYFGPGTRLTVT.

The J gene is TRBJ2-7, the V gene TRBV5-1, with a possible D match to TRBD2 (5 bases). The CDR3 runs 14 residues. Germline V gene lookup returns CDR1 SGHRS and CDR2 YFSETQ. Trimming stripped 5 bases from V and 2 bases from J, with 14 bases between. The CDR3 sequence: CASRDDGGPYEQYF. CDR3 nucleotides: TGCGCCAGCAGGGACGATGGAGGACCCTACGAGCAGTACTTC.

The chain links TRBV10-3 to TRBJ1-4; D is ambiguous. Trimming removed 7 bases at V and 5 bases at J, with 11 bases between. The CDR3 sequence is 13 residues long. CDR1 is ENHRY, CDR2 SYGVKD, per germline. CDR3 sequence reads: CAINSQANEKLFF. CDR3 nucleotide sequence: TGTGCCATCAATTCCCAGGCGAATGAAAAACTGTTTTTT.

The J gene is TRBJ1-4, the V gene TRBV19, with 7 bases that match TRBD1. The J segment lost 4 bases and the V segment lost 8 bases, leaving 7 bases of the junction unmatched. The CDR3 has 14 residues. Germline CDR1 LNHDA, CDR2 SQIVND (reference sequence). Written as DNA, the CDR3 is TGTGCCAGTGGTAGCAGGGGGAGTAATGAAAAACTGTTTTTT. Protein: CASGSRGSNEKLFF.

CDR3: CASSPTGVGTKNIQYF. CDR3 DNA sequence: TGTGCCAGCAGTCCGACAGGGGTGGGGACCAAAAACATTCAGTACTTC. The chain carries TRBV2 and TRBJ2-4; 8 nucleotides match TRBD1. The CDR3 spans 16 residues. J was trimmed by 2 bases and V by 5 bases; bases with no gene match: 8. CDR1 and CDR2 from the germline V gene are SNHLY and FYNNEI.

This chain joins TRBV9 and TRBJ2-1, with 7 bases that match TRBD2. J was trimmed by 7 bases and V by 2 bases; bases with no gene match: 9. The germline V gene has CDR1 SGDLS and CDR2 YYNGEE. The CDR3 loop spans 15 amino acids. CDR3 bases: TGTGCCAGCAGCGTTAACCGGGACTATCTGAATGAGCAGTTCTTC. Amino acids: CASSVNRDYLNEQFF.

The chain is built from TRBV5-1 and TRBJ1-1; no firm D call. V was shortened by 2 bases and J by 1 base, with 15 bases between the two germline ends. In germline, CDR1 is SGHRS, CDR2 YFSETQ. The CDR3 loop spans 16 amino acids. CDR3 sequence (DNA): TGCGCCAGCAGCTTCCCGGATATGACGGGGAACACTGAAGCTTTCTTT. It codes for CASSFPDMTGNTEAFF.

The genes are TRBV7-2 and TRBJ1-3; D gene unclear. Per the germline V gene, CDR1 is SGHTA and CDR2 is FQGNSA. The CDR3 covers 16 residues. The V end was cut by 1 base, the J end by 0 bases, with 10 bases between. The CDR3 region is CASSLEPLSSGNTIYF. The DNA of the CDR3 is TGTGCCAGCAGCTTAGAACCGCTTAGCTCTGGAAACACCATATATTTT.

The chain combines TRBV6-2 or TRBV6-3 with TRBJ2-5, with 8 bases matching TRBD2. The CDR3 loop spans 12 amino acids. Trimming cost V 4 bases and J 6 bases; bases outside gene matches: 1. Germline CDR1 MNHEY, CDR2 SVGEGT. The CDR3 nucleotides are TGTGCCAGCAGTTTAGCGGGGCAGACCCAGTACTTC. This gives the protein CASSLAGQTQYF.